Sequencing of this TCR beta chain was carried out in a study of CD8+ T cells in alopecia areata. RNA was extracted and reverse transcribed into cDNA as the sequencing template. Measured with immunoSEQ multiplex PCR; TCRdb has only the in-frame clones, and not every one. The sample includes about 88,000 clones, roughly 46% of them seen just once. The treatment denotes: oral pan-JAK inhibitor, 5-10 mg twice daily. V was pared by 0 bases and J by 6 bases, with 11 bases between. The CDR3 is made up of 14 amino acids. The germline V gene has CDR1 GTSNPN and CDR2 SVGIG (reference sequence). The receptor was derived from a human donor with alopecia areata. The gene calls are TRBV30 and TRBJ1-4; D might be TRBD1 (5 bases). The material was CD8+ T cells sorted from blood, obtained at week 24, from a patient treated with tofacitinib. The CDR3 DNA reads as TGTGCCTGGAGTGTGGGAATGGGGGATGAAAAACTGTTTTTT. Protein sequence: CAWSVGMGDEKLFF.